A selection of T cell receptor beta chains follows, all from one sample in a study of beta chain features in type 1 diabetes. The repertoire was sequenced with immunoSEQ multiplex PCR; TCRdb's copy has only in-frame clones and lacks some. The profile covers nearly 700,000 clones, with 13% appearing a single time and approximately 0.022% taken by the ten largest. The sample consisted of naive CD4+ T cells from blood. These receptors were taken from a man younger than 30 with type 1 diabetes. CDR3s leave out the opening cysteine and the closing phenylalanine or tryptophan. Fields, in order: V gene, J gene, CDR3 protein.

>TRBV30|TRBJ2-7
ACETYEQY
>TRBV6-1|TRBJ2-3
ASTREGTDTQY
>TRBV11-2|TRBJ1-4
ASSRTGGRANEKLF
>TRBV19|TRBJ2-3
ASRWGGTDTQY
>TRBV25-1|TRBJ1-2
ASRGTGDGYT
>TRBV10-3|TRBJ2-7
AISKSSGEISYEQY
>TRBV6-1|TRBJ1-2
ASSEGQKTNYGYT
>TRBV28|TRBJ2-2
ATNGRDRAAGELF
>TRBV2|TRBJ1-2
ASSPQGADGYT
>TRBV30|TRBJ2-1
ASRGEGEQF
>TRBV30|TRBJ2-1
AWSVGLREVDEQF
>TRBV19|TRBJ1-5
ASSGQGLVQPQH
>TRBV6-1|TRBJ2-7
ASSEARDRGLTSYEQY
>TRBV30|TRBJ2-5
ALGGHETQY
>TRBV6-5|TRBJ2-7
ASSEAYEQY
>TRBV7-9|TRBJ1-1
ASSSRGQGTEAF
>TRBV2|TRBJ1-5
ASSEWASNQPQH
>TRBV11-2|TRBJ1-2
ASSLLGRQGYT
>TRBV27|TRBJ2-7
ASRRTGSYEQY
>TRBV10-3|TRBJ2-7
AISGRGPKSSYEQY
>TRBV2|TRBJ2-3
ASSGGGDTQY
>TRBV7-9|TRBJ2-7
ASSSGQGVGYEQY
>TRBV7-2|TRBJ2-7
ASSLGASGGYEQY
>TRBV29-1|TRBJ1-5
SARGQGAEQPQH
>TRBV7-6|TRBJ2-1
ASSFAGGDNEQF
>TRBV30|TRBJ1-3
AWIRQVDSGNTIY
>TRBV30|TRBJ2-5
AWSVIRETQY
>TRBV19|TRBJ1-1
ASSTRQYQMNTEAF
>TRBV7-8|TRBJ2-1
ASSRTGSSYNEQF
>TRBV7-9|TRBJ2-2
ASSRVAGELF
>TRBV7-2|TRBJ1-2
ASKTLTEIRKYGYT
>TRBV27|TRBJ2-7
ASSAGQGANEQY
>TRBV5-1|TRBJ2-5
ASSLFLSGGERETQY
>TRBV7-6|TRBJ2-3
ASSLNERGTDTQY
>TRBV7-9|TRBJ1-1
ASSLQGSTEAF
>TRBV7-9|TRBJ2-5
ASSLAGTSIRETQY
>TRBV27|TRBJ2-6
ASSLKATGLRGANVLT
>TRBV28|TRBJ2-7
ASSLAGRRTTYEQY
>TRBV18|TRBJ2-3
ASSPPSTDTQY
>TRBV30|TRBJ1-1
AWLGQPNTEAF
>TRBV30|TRBJ2-7
AWRTHYEQY
>TRBV5-6|TRBJ1-1
ASSSGAQAF
>TRBV30|TRBJ2-2
AWSSGGYTGELF
>TRBV7-6|TRBJ1-1
ASSLPLTEAF
>TRBV10-3|TRBJ1-6
AISGYRVGDSPLH
>TRBV9|TRBJ1-5
ASSPQAGGNNQPQH
>TRBV5-4|TRBJ2-7
ASSSSVGAGYEQY
>TRBV7-9|TRBJ2-5
ASSLDFGTKEAQY
>TRBV4-3|TRBJ2-4
ASSQITGAGTKNIQY
>TRBV10-3|TRBJ1-6
AISAGQGVVPLH
>TRBV4-1|TRBJ2-1
ASSHPRTGPYNEQF
>TRBV5-1|TRBJ1-6
ASGVSDNSPLH
>TRBV2|TRBJ1-6
ASTREMGSPLH
>TRBV7-6|TRBJ2-6
ASSRGSGSGANVLT
>TRBV10-3|TRBJ1-5
AISRDSSNQPQH
>TRBV2|TRBJ1-2
ASSDRVDYGYT
>TRBV25-1|TRBJ2-7
ASSSSPLAGAYEQY
>TRBV13|TRBJ1-1
ASSLEDRNTEAF
>TRBV6-5|TRBJ2-6
ASTEGGTGANVLT
>TRBV7-8|TRBJ2-1
ASSLKPGQWEF